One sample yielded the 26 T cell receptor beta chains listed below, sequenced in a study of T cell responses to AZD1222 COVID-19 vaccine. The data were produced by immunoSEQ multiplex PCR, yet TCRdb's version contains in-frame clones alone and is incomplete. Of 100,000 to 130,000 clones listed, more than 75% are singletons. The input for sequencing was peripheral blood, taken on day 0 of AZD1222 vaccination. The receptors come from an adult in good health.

CDR3 protein: CALQSGYGYTF. The CDR3, as DNA: TGTGCCCTTCAGTCGGGCTATGGCTACACCTTC. The rearrangement links TRBV12-3 or TRBV12-4 to TRBJ1-2; D unresolved. V was trimmed by 11 bases and J by 4 bases, leaving 11 bases between them. This CDR3 is built from 11 residues.

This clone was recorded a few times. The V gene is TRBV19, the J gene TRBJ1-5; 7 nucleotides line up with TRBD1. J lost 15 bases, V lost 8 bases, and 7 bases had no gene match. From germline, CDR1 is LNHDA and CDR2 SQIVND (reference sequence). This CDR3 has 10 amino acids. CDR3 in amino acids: CASGNRDRHF. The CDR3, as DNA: TGTGCCAGTGGTAACAGGGACAGGCATTTT. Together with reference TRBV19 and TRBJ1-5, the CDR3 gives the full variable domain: DGGITQSPKYLFRKEGQNVTLSCEQNLNHDAMYWYRQDPGQGLRLIYYSQIVNDFQKGDIAEGYSVSREKKESFPLTVTSAQKNPTAFYLCASGNRDRHFGDGTRLSIL.

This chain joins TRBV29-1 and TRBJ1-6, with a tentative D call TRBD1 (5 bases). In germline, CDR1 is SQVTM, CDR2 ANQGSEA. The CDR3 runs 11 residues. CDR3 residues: CPEGDDSPLHF. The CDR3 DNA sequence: TGCCCGGAAGGGGACGATTCACCCCTCCACTTT.

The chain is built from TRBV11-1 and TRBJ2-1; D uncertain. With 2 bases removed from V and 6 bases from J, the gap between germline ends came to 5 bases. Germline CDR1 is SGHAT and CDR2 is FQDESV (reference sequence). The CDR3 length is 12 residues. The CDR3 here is CASSLSSNEQFF. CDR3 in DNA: TGTGCCAGCAGCTTAAGCTCCAATGAGCAGTTCTTC. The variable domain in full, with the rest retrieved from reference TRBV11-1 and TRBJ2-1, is EAEVAQSPRYKITEKSQAVAFWCDPISGHATLYWYRQILGQGPELLVQFQDESVVDDSQLPKDRFSAERLKGVDSTLKIQPAELGDSAMYLCASSLSSNEQFFGPGTRLTVL.

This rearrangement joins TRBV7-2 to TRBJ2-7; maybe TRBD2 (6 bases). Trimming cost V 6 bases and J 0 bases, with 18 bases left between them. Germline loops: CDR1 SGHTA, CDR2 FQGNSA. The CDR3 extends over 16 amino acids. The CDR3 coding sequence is TGTGCCAGCAGTACACTGGGTGGGGGGAGCTCCTACGAGCAGTACTTC. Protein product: CASSTLGGGSSYEQYF.

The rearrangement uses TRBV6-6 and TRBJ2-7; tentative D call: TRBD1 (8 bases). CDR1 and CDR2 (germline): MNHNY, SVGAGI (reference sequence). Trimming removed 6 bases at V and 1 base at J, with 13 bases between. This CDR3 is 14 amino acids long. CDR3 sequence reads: CASRGGDRSYEQYF. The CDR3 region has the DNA TGTGCCAGCAGGGGGGGGGACAGGTCCTACGAGCAGTACTTC.

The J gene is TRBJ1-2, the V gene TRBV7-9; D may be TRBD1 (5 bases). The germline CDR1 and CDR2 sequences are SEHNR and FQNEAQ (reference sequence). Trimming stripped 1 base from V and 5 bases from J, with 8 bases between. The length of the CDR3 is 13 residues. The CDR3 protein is CASSLEQDYGYTF. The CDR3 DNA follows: TGTGCCAGCAGCTTAGAACAGGATTATGGCTACACCTTC.

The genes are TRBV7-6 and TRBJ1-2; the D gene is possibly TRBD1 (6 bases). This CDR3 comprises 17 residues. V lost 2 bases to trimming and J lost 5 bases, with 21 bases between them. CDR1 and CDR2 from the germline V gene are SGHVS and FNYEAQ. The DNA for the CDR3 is TGTGCCAGCAGCTTATTACCGGCGGCCGGACAGACTTATGGCTACACCTTC. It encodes CASSLLPAAGQTYGYTF.

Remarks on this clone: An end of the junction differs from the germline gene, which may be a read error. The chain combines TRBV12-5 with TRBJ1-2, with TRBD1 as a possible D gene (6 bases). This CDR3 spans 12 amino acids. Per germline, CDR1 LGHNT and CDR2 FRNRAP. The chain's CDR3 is CASYSGAGALAF. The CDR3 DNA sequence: TGTGCTAGCTACTCTGGGGCAGGGGCTTTAGCCTTC.

The CDR3 loop is CASSLRYKPNQPQHF. CDR3 DNA: TGTGCCAGCAGCTTAAGGTACAAACCCAATCAGCCCCAGCATTTT. The chain uses TRBV5-5 and TRBJ1-5; D gene unclear. The V end lost 2 bases, the J end lost 3 bases, and 12 bases lay between the germline ends. The CDR3 has 15 residues. Germline assignment: CDR1 SGHKS and CDR2 YYEKEE (reference sequence). The full variable domain, with the rest looked up from reference TRBV5-5 and TRBJ1-5, is DAGVTQSPTHLIKTRGQQVTLRCSPISGHKSVSWYQQVLGQGPQFIFQYYEKEERGRGNFPDRFSARQFPNYSSELNVNALLLGDSALYLCASSLRYKPNQPQHFGDGTRLSIL.

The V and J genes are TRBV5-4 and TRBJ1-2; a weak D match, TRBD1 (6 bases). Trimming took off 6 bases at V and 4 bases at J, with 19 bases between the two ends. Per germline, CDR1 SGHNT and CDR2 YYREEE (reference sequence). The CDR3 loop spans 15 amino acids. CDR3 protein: CASNWGGPDSYGYTF. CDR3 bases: TGTGCCAGCAACTGGGGGGGGCCAGATTCCTATGGCTACACCTTC. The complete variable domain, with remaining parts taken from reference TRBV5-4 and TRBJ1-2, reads ETGVTQSPTHLIKTRGQQVTLRCSSQSGHNTVSWYQQALGQGPQFIFQYYREEENGRGNFPPRFSGLQFPNYSSELNVNALELDDSALYLCASNWGGPDSYGYTFGSGTRLTVV.

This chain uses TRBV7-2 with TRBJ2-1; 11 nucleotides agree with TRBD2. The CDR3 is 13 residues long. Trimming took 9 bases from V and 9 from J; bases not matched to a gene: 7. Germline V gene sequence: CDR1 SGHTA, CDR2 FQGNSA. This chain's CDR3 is CASSGGALGEQFF. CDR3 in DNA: TGTGCCAGTAGCGGGGGGGCCCTGGGTGAGCAGTTCTTC.

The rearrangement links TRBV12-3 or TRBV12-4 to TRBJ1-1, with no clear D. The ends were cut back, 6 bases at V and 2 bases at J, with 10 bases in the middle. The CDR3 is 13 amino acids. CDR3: CASRGQLNTEAFF. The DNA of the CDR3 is TGTGCCAGCAGGGGCCAATTAAACACTGAAGCTTTCTTT.

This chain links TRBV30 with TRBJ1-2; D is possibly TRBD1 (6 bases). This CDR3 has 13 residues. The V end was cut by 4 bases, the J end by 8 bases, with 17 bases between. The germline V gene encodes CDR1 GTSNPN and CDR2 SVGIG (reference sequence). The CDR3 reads CAWTGTGASGYTF. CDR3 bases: TGTGCCTGGACTGGGACGGGGGCGAGCGGCTACACCTTC. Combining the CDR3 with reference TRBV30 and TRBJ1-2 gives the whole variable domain SQTIHQWPATLVQPVGSPLSLECTVEGTSNPNLYWYRQAAGRGLQLLFYSVGIGQISSEVPQNLSASRPQDRQFILSSKKLLLSDSGFYLCAWTGTGASGYTFGSGTRLTVV.

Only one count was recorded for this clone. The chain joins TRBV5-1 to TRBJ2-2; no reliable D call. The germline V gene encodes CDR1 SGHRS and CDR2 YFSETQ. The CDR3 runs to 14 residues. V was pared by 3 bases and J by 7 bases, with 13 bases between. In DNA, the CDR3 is TGCGCCAGCAGCTCCCGGCTCGCGGACGGGGAGCTGTTTTTT. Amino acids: CASSSRLADGELFF.

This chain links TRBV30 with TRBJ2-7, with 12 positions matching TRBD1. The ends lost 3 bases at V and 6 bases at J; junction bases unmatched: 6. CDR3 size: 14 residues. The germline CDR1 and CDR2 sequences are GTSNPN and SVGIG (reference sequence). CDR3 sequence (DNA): TGTGCCTGGAGGTTCGGGACAGGGGGCTTCGAGCAGTACTTC. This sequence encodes CAWRFGTGGFEQYF.

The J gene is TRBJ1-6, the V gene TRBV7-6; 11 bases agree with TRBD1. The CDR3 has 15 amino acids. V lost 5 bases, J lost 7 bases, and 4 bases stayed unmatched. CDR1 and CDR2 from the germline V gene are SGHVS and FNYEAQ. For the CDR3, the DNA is TGTGCCAGCAGCCGAGGACAGGGGGCCAATTCACCCCTCCACTTT. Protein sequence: CASSRGQGANSPLHF.

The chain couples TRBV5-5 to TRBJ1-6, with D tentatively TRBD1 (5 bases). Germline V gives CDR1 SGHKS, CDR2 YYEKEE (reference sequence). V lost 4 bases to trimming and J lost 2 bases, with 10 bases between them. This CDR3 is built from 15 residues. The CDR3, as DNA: TGTGCCAGCAGCCCCAAGGACACCTATAATTCACCCCTCCACTTT. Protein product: CASSPKDTYNSPLHF.

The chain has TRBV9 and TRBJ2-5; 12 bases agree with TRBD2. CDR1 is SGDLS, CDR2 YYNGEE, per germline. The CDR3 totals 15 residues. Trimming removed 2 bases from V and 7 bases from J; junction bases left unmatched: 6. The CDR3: CASSVSSGGVVTQYF. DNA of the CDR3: TGTGCCAGCAGCGTCTCTAGCGGGGGGGTTGTGACCCAGTACTTC.

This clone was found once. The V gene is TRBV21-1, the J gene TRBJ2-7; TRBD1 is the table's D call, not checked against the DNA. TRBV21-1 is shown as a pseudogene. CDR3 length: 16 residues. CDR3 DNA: TGTGCCAGCAGCAAAGCCCGTCCTAACAGGGGCTACGAGCAGTACTTC. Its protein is CASSKARPNRGYEQYF.

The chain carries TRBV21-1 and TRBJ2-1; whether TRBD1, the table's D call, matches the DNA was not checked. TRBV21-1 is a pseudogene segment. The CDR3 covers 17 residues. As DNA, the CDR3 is TGTGCCAGCAGCAAAGGACTGACAGAAATCTCCTACAATGAGCAGTTCTTC. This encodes CASSKGLTEISYNEQFF.

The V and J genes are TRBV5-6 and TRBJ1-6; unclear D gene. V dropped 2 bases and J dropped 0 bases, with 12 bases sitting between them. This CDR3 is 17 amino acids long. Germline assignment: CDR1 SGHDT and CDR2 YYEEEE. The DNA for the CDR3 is TGTGCCAGCAGCTTCTTAGGCAGTAGCTCCTATAATTCACCCCTCCACTTT. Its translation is CASSFLGSSSYNSPLHF.

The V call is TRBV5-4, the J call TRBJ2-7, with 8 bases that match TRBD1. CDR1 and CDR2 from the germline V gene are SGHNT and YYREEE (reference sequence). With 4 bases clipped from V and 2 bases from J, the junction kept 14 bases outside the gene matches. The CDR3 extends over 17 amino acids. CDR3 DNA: TGTGCCAGCAGCCCAGGGGGCCGTATGGCTAGCACCTACGAGCAGTACTTC. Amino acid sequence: CASSPGGRMASTYEQYF.

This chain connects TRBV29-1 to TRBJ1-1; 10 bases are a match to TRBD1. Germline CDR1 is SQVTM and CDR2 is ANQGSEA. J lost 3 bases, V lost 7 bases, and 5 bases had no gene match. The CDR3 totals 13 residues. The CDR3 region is CSGRTGGDTEAFF. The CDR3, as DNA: TGCAGCGGCCGGACAGGGGGGGACACTGAAGCTTTCTTT. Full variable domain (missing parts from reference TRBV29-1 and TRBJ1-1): SAVISQKPSRDICQRGTSLTIQCQVDSQVTMMFWYRQQPGQSLTLIATANQGSEATYESGFVIDKFPISRPNLTFSTLTVSNMSPEDSSIYLCSGRTGGDTEAFFGQGTRLTVV.

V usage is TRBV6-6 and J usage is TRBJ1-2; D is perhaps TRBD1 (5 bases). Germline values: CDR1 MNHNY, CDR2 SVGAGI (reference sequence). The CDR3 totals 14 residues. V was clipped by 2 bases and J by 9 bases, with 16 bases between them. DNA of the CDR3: TGTGCCAGCAGTTACACAACAGGTTCTATTAGCTACACCTTC. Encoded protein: CASSYTTGSISYTF.

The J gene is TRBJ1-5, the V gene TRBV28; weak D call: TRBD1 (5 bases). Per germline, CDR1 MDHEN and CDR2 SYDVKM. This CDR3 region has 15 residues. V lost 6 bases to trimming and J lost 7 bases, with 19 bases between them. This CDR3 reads CASRPPRGVGQPQHF. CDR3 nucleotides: TGTGCCAGCAGGCCCCCCAGAGGGGTTGGACAGCCCCAGCATTTT.